This T cell receptor (beta chain) was sequenced during a study of Graves' ophthalmopathy and Graves' hyperthyroidism. RNA transcripts provided the template for amplifying TCR beta CDR3 regions. HTBI primers served in a first-round RT-PCR, which a second-round multiplex PCR followed. From the multiplex PCR reads, TCRdb called clonotypes with MiXCR, one entry per CDR3 protein. The sample carries over a million distinct CDR3 sequences, about two fifths recorded once. There are a few counts of this clonotype. The germline V and J ends were trimmed by 4 bases and 8 bases, with 14 bases remaining between them. The length of the CDR3 is 14 residues.

Sequencing input: peripheral blood or thyroid tissue (not recorded which). J is TRBJ1-4 and V is TRBV12-3 or TRBV12-4, with D possibly matching TRBD1 (5 bases). This clonotype was obtained from an adult man with Graves' hyperthyroidism. The CDR3 sequence: CASSWGRRPEKLFF. CDR3 DNA: TGTGCCAGCAGTTGGGGACGGAGGCCGGAAAAACTGTTTTTT.